This entry lists 26 T cell receptor beta chains sequenced from one sample in a study of immune evolution from preneoplasia to lung adenocarcinoma (dated by TCRdb to the early 2020s). The library relied on the immunoSEQ multiplex PCR assay. The immuneACCESS repertoire file appears here via TCRdb, limited to in-frame rearrangements. These files lack a portion of the clones; in checked studies, under half of the deficit traces to unresolved V genes, and the cause of the others is not known. Counted in this sample were 8,000 to 9,500 clones; roughly 87% of them appeared once. Together, the top ten hold 2.5% to 3.5% of the sample. Sample: FFPE minimally invasive lung adenocarcinoma tissue. Taken with the paper, the label for cell subset or site translates to: micro-invasive lung adenocarcinoma (MIA). These receptors were collected from a person in their 70s with lung adenocarcinoma.

The count of this clone is one. V is TRBV6-1 and J is TRBJ2-7; D remains unclear. This CDR3 is built from 15 residues. V lost 6 bases and J 4 bases, leaving 19 bases between the germline ends. From germline, CDR1 is MNHNS and CDR2 SASEGT. CDR3 residues: CASSILGRILYEQYF. CDR3 nucleotide sequence: TGTGCCAGCAGCATTCTTGGCAGAATTTTATACGAGCAGTACTTC.

The rearrangement links TRBV4-2 to TRBJ1-2; 10 nucleotides line up with TRBD1. Germline assignment: CDR1 LGHNA and CDR2 YNFKEQ. The trim removed 1 base at V and 8 bases at J, leaving 4 bases unmatched. This CDR3 has 14 amino acids. The CDR3: CASSQGTGGVGYTF. CDR3 DNA sequence: TGTGCCAGCAGCCAAGGGACAGGGGGAGTCGGCTACACCTTC.

The chain joins TRBV11-1 to TRBJ2-1; D is unresolved. Trimming took 0 bases from V and 9 from J, leaving 18 bases between them. CDR3 length: 16 residues. Germline values: CDR1 SGHAT, CDR2 FQDESV (reference sequence). This CDR3 is CASSLAGWQQSGEQFF. CDR3 nucleotide sequence: TGTGCCAGCAGCTTAGCGGGGTGGCAGCAGTCTGGTGAGCAGTTCTTC.

V is TRBV2 and J is TRBJ2-3, with 8 bases aligning to TRBD2. V dropped 8 bases and J dropped 2; count of bases not matched to a gene: 9. CDR1 and CDR2 from the germline V gene are SNHLY and FYNNEI. The CDR3 runs to 15 residues. The CDR3 sequence: CASARTSSNTDTQYF. The CDR3, as DNA: TGTGCCAGCGCTCGGACTAGCTCAAACACAGATACGCAGTATTTT.

The chain links TRBV6-1 to TRBJ2-1, with a tentative D call TRBD2 (6 bases). The CDR3 is 14 residues long. Germline-derived CDR1 and CDR2 are MNHNS and SASEGT. V gave up 6 bases and J gave up 3 bases, with 12 bases separating them. The CDR3 region has the DNA TGTGCCAGCAGGGATCGGGACTTCTACAATGAGCAGTTCTTC. Encoded protein: CASRDRDFYNEQFF.

V usage is TRBV10-1 and J usage is TRBJ2-2, with D tentatively TRBD1 (5 bases). The CDR3 contains 14 residues. Trimming took off 5 bases at V and 1 base at J, with 8 bases between the two ends. Germline V gene lookup returns CDR1 WNHNN and CDR2 SYGVQD (reference sequence). The CDR3 protein is CASSNGQNTGELFF. Here the CDR3 DNA reads TGCGCCAGCAGTAACGGACAGAACACCGGGGAGCTGTTTTTT.

This sequence joins TRBV5-1 and TRBJ2-7; the D is unclear. Trimming removed 0 bases from V and 6 bases from J, with 13 bases in between. Germline V gene sequence: CDR1 SGHRS, CDR2 YFSETQ. The CDR3 runs 14 residues. The CDR3 DNA reads TGCGCCAGCAGCTTGGTGAGTGTCAGTAGCGAGCAGTACTTC. It specifies CASSLVSVSSEQYF. Together with reference TRBV5-1 and TRBJ2-7, the CDR3 gives the full variable domain: KAGVTQTPRYLIKTRGQQVTLSCSPISGHRSVSWYQQTPGQGLQFLFEYFSETQRNKGNFPGRFSGRQFSNSRSEMNVSTLELGDSALYLCASSLVSVSSEQYFGPGTRLTVT.

The V and J genes are TRBV6-1 and TRBJ1-5; no clear D gene. Trimming left V 5 bases short and J 6 bases short, with 8 bases between. Germline V gene sequence: CDR1 MNHNS, CDR2 SASEGT. The CDR3 sequence is 12 residues long. CDR3 nucleotide sequence: TGTGCCAGCAGTAGAAGGGCTCAGCCCCAGCATTTT. This gives the protein CASSRRAQPQHF.

V and J are TRBV6-4 and TRBJ1-1; no reliable D call. V was pared by 3 bases and J by 2 bases, with 7 bases between. The CDR3 extends over 13 amino acids. Germline V gene lookup returns CDR1 MRHNA and CDR2 SNTAGT. This CDR3 is CASSEIPNTEAFF. CDR3 sequence (DNA): TGTGCCAGCAGTGAGATCCCAAACACTGAAGCTTTCTTT.

This clone has a single count. This chain joins TRBV7-7 and TRBJ1-1; D unclear. The CDR3 runs 15 residues. CDR1 SSHAT and CDR2 FNYEAQ come from the germline V gene (reference sequence). With 2 bases removed from V and 0 bases from J, the gap between germline ends came to 10 bases. The CDR3 sequence is CASSLFGSLNTEAFF. DNA for the CDR3: TGTGCCAGCAGCTTATTTGGAAGCCTGAACACTGAAGCTTTCTTT.

The chain recombines TRBV5-1 with TRBJ2-1; a possible D gene is TRBD2 (6 bases). The V end was cut by 7 bases, the J end by 1 base, with 18 bases between. The CDR3 covers 16 residues. Germline V gene data show CDR1 as SGHRS and CDR2 as YFSETQ. The CDR3 is CASYPIGSGSYNEQFF. CDR3 sequence (DNA): TGCGCCAGCTATCCGATCGGGAGTGGATCCTACAATGAGCAGTTCTTC.

This rearrangement joins TRBV5-1 to TRBJ2-1, with 9 bases that match TRBD1. Germline loops: CDR1 SGHRS, CDR2 YFSETQ. The CDR3 sequence is 14 residues long. V lost 5 bases and J lost 4; bases outside the gene matches: 4. This CDR3 reads CASRTGTGYNEQFF. CDR3 nucleotides: TGCGCCAGCAGAACCGGGACAGGGTACAATGAGCAGTTCTTC.

The rearrangement uses TRBV19 and TRBJ1-2, with D possibly being TRBD1 (5 bases). The CDR3 covers 17 residues. The ends were cut back, 6 bases at V and 6 bases at J, with 26 bases in the middle. Germline V gives CDR1 LNHDA, CDR2 SQIVND (reference sequence). The CDR3 DNA sequence: TGTGCCAGTAGACGCCGGGACGTAGAAGCTGCCCAAGATGGCTACACCTTC. The encoded protein is CASRRRDVEAAQDGYTF.

The gene calls are TRBV4-1 and TRBJ2-4; D not certain. Germline-derived CDR1 and CDR2 are MGHRA and YSYEKL. Trimming took 2 bases from V and 0 from J, leaving 14 bases between them. This CDR3 spans 17 amino acids. This chain's CDR3 is CASSQTGPPLAKNIQYF. The CDR3 DNA sequence: TGCGCCAGCAGCCAAACCGGACCCCCGCTAGCCAAAAACATTCAGTACTTC.

This chain joins TRBV6-1 and TRBJ1-5; no reliable D call. The germline V gene encodes CDR1 MNHNS and CDR2 SASEGT. CDR3 length: 15 residues. With 6 bases removed from V and 5 bases from J, the gap between germline ends came to 17 bases. DNA of the CDR3: TGTGCCAGCAGAGGAGGAAGGGTAAACGATCAGCCCCAGCATTTT. Encoded protein: CASRGGRVNDQPQHF.

The V and J genes are TRBV9 and TRBJ1-1; 7 positions match TRBD1. This CDR3 spans 12 amino acids. Looked up from germline, CDR1 is SGDLS and CDR2 is YYNGEE. The junction had 4 bases not matched to a gene; V was cut back by 3 bases and J by 8 bases. The CDR3, as DNA: TGTGCCAGCAGCGGGGACAGTCTAGAAGCTTTCTTT. This sequence encodes CASSGDSLEAFF.

V and J are TRBV21-1 and TRBJ2-4; the table's D call, TRBD1, was not checked against the DNA. TRBV21-1 is a pseudogene segment. This CDR3 is 16 amino acids long. The CDR3 DNA reads as TGTGCCAGCAGCAAAGCACAGGGACGGGCCAAAAACATTCAGTACTTC. Translation gives CASSKAQGRAKNIQYF.

The V gene is TRBV7-3, the J gene TRBJ2-1; 10 bases line up with TRBD2. The CDR3 contains 16 residues. Germline V gene lookup returns CDR1 SGHTA and CDR2 FQGTGA. Trimming cost V 1 base and J 7 bases; bases outside gene matches: 7. The CDR3 DNA reads TGTGCCAGCAGCTTAAGAGCCAGCGGGGGGGCGAATGAGCAGTTCTTC. Its protein is CASSLRASGGANEQFF.

The chain uses TRBV7-6 and TRBJ1-1, with TRBD1 as a possible D gene (6 bases). Germline values: CDR1 SGHVS, CDR2 FNYEAQ. CDR3 size: 14 residues. Trimming shortened V by 3 bases and J by 6 bases, and 14 bases separated the two germline ends. In DNA form, the CDR3 reads TGTGCCAGCAGCTTTGGGGGGCGCGGGGCTGAAGCTTTCTTT. It specifies CASSFGGRGAEAFF.

The chain couples TRBV5-6 to TRBJ2-7; D gene uncertain. CDR1 is SGHDT and CDR2 is YYEEEE in the germline V gene. This CDR3 contains 12 residues. Trimming took off 1 base at V and 5 bases at J, with 7 bases between the two ends. As DNA, the CDR3 is TGTGCCAGCAGCTTGACGGGCCACGAGCAGTACTTC. Protein sequence: CASSLTGHEQYF.

V gene TRBV11-1 combines with J gene TRBJ2-5; weak D call: TRBD2 (5 bases). The length of the CDR3 is 13 residues. In germline, CDR1 is SGHAT, CDR2 FQDESV (reference sequence). The V end lost 6 bases, the J end lost 2 bases, and 10 bases lay between the germline ends. The CDR3 loop is CASRRGLQETQYF. CDR3 coding DNA: TGTGCCAGCAGACGAGGGTTACAAGAGACCCAGTACTTC.

In DNA, the CDR3 is TGTGCCAGCAGTAGGCCTAGGGAATCAGGCACCGGGGAGCTGTTTTTT. Amino acids: CASSRPRESGTGELFF. The rearrangement joins TRBV25-1 to TRBJ2-2; D not resolved. Per the germline V gene, CDR1 is MGHDK and CDR2 is SYGVNS. The CDR3 is 16 amino acids. Trimming shortened V by 5 bases and J by 4 bases, and 17 bases separated the two germline ends.

This clone was observed once. J is TRBJ1-2 and V is TRBV29-1; 8 nucleotides match TRBD1. Germline V gene sequence: CDR1 SQVTM, CDR2 ANQGSEA. Trimming took 2 bases from V and 6 from J; bases not matched to a gene: 5. This CDR3 has 13 amino acids. CDR3 residues: CSVERDRGDGYTF. CDR3 bases: TGCAGCGTTGAACGCGACAGGGGAGATGGCTACACCTTC. The whole variable domain, filled in from reference TRBV29-1 and TRBJ1-2, reads SAVISQKPSRDICQRGTSLTIQCQVDSQVTMMFWYRQQPGQSLTLIATANQGSEATYESGFVIDKFPISRPNLTFSTLTVSNMSPEDSSIYLCSVERDRGDGYTFGSGTRLTVV.

The rearrangement links TRBV11-3 to TRBJ2-5, with TRBD2 matching 13 bases. Germline values: CDR1 SGHNT, CDR2 YENEEA. V lost 5 bases, J lost 5 bases, and 8 bases stayed unmatched. This CDR3 comprises 16 residues. The CDR3 nucleotides are TGTGCCAGCAGCCCGCGGACTAGCGGGAGTGAGGAGACCCAGTACTTC. Translated, it gives CASSPRTSGSEETQYF.

The chain recombines TRBV19 with TRBJ2-2; 8 nucleotides agree with TRBD1. The CDR3 covers 17 residues. CDR1 is LNHDA, CDR2 SQIVND, per germline (reference sequence). Losses at the gene ends were 7 bases for V and 6 bases for J; bases not matched to a gene: 16. CDR3 coding DNA: TGTGCCAGTACAGGGGGCCAGGGGCGGCCGTTTGCCGGGGAGCTGTTTTTT. Amino acid sequence: CASTGGQGRPFAGELFF. The full variable domain, its missing parts supplied by reference TRBV19 and TRBJ2-2, is DGGITQSPKYLFRKEGQNVTLSCEQNLNHDAMYWYRQDPGQGLRLIYYSQIVNDFQKGDIAEGYSVSREKKESFPLTVTSAQKNPTAFYLCASTGGQGRPFAGELFFGEGSRLTVL.

This clone has a handful of counts. The chain has TRBV2 and TRBJ1-1, with 7 bases fitting TRBD1. Germline V gene lookup returns CDR1 SNHLY and CDR2 FYNNEI. V trimming: 8 bases; J trimming: 5 bases; junction bases outside the gene matches: 5. The CDR3 totals 12 residues. CDR3 DNA sequence: TGTGCCAGCGAACAGGGGAGTACTGAAGCTTTCTTT. Amino acid sequence: CASEQGSTEAFF.